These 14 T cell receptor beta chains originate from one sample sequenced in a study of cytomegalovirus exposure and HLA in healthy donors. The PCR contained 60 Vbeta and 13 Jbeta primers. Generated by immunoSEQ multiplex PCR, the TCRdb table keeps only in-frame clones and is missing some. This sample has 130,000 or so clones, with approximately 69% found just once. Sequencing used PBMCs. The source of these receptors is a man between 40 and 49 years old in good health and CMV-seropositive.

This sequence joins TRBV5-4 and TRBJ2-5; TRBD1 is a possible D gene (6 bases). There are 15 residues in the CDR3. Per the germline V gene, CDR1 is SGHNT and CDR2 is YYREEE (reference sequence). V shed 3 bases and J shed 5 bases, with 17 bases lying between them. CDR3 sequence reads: CASSWKNREGETQYF. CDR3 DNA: TGTGCCAGCAGCTGGAAAAACAGGGAAGGCGAGACCCAGTACTTC.

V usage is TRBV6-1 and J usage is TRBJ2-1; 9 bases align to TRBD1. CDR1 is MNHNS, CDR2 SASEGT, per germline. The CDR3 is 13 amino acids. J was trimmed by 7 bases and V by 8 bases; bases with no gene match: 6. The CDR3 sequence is CASDGTGKNEQFF. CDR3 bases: TGTGCCAGCGACGGGACAGGGAAAAATGAGCAGTTCTTC.

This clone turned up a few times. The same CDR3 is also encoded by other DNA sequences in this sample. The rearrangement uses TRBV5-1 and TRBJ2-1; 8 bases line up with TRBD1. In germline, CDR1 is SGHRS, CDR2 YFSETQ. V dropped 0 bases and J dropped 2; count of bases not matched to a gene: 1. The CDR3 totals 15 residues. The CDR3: CASSLAGGAYNEQFF. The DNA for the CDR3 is TGCGCCAGCAGCTTGGCAGGGGGCGCCTACAATGAGCAGTTCTTC.

The CDR3 DNA reads as TGTGCCAGCCACTTTGGCGTAAGGGGCACCGGGGAGCTGTTTTTT. Residues: CASHFGVRGTGELFF. The chain couples TRBV18 to TRBJ2-2, with D perhaps matching TRBD1 (5 bases). CDR3 length equals 15 residues. Germline lookup yields CDR1 KGHSH and CDR2 LQKENI. The V gene lost 8 bases and the J gene lost 4 bases, with 17 bases spanning the gap. Together with reference TRBV18 and TRBJ2-2, the CDR3 gives the full variable domain: NAGVMQNPRHLVRRRGQEARLRCSPMKGHSHVYWYRQLPEEGLKFMVYLQKENIIDESGMPKERFSAEFPKEGPSILRIQQVVRGDSAAYFCASHFGVRGTGELFFGEGSRLTVL.

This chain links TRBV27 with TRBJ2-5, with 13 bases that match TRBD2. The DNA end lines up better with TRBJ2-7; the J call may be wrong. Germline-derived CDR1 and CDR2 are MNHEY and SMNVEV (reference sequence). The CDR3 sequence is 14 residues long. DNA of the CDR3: TGTGCCAGCAGGAGGACTAGCGGGAGTTACGAGCAGTACTTC. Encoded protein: CASRRTSGSYEQYF.

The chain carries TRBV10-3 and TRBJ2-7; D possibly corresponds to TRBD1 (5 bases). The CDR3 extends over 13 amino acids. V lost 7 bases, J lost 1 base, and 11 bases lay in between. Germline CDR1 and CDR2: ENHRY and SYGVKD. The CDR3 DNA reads TGTGCCATCACACAGGACCGATCCTACGAGCAGTACTTC. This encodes CAITQDRSYEQYF.

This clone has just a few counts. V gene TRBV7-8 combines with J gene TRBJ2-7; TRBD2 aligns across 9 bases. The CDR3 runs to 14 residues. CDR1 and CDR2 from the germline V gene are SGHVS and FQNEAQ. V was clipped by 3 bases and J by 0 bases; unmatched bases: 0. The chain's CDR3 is CASSFSGSSYEQYF. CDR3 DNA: TGTGCCAGCAGCTTTAGCGGGAGCTCCTACGAGCAGTACTTC.

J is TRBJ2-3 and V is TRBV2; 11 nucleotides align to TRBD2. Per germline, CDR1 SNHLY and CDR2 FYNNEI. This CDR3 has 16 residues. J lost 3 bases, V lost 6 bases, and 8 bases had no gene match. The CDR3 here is CASSQGSSGRTDTQYF. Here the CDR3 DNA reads TGTGCCAGCAGCCAAGGGTCTAGCGGGAGGACAGATACGCAGTATTTT.

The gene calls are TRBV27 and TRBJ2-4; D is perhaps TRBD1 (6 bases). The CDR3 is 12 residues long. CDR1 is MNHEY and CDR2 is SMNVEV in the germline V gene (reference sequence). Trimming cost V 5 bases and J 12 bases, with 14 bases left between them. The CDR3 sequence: CASSPQGGDQYF. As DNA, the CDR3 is TGTGCCAGCAGTCCACAGGGTGGGGATCAGTACTTC.

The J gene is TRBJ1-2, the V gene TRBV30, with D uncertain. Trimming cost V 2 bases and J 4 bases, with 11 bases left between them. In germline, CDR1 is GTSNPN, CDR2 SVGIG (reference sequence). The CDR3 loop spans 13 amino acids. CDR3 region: CAWSFTGSYGYTF. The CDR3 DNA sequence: TGTGCCTGGAGTTTTACGGGTAGCTATGGCTACACCTTC.

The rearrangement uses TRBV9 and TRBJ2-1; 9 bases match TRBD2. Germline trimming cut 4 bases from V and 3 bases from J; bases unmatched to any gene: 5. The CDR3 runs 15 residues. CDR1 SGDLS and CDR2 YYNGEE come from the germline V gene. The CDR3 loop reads CASSPQTSGYNEQFF. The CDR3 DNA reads TGTGCCAGCAGCCCACAGACTAGCGGCTACAATGAGCAGTTCTTC.

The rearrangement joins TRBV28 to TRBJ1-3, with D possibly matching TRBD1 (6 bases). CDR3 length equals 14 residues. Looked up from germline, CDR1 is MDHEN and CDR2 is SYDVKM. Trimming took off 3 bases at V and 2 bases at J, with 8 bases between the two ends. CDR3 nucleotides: TGTGCCAGCAGTTTCCAGGGGACTGGAAACACCATATATTTT. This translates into CASSFQGTGNTIYF.

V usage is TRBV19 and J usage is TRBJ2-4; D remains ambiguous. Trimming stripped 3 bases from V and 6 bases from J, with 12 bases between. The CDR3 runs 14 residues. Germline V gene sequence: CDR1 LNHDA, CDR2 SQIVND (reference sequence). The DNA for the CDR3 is TGTGCCAGTAGTATCGGTTCGTTCCCAAACATTCAGTACTTC. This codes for CASSIGSFPNIQYF.

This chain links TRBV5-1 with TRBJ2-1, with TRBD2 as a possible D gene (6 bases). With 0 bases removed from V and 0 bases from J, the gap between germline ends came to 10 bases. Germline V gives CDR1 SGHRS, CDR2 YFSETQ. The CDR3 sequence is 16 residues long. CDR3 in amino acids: CASSLGTTNSYNEQFF. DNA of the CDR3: TGCGCCAGCAGCTTGGGGACTACGAACTCCTACAATGAGCAGTTCTTC. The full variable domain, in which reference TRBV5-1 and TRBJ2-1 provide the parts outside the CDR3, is KAGVTQTPRYLIKTRGQQVTLSCSPISGHRSVSWYQQTPGQGLQFLFEYFSETQRNKGNFPGRFSGRQFSNSRSEMNVSTLELGDSALYLCASSLGTTNSYNEQFFGPGTRLTVL.